This is a list of T cell receptor beta chains from one sample in a study of T cells expressing NK-cell markers. No DNA is given; TCRdb re-called the 5' RACE reads and lists each CDR3 protein once. The table counts some 390,000 distinct CDR3 sequences; roughly a tenth lies in the top ten. Sample: blood T cells: a sorted CD56 or NKG2C T cell subset, CD4+ or CD8+ T cells, or bulk PBMC T cells (not recorded which). The receptors were gathered from a woman aged 45-59 years in good health. Each CDR3 is given with its conserved first and last residue.

CDR3aa: CASSRGGGGYEQFF
j_gene: TRBJ2-1
v_gene: TRBV7-3

CDR3aa: CASSRIQGPHNSPLHF
j_gene: TRBJ1-6
v_gene: TRBV12-3/TRBV12-4

CDR3aa: CASSLSTSGRDTQYF
j_gene: TRBJ2-3
v_gene: TRBV7-9

CDR3aa: CASRGRGRETQYF
j_gene: TRBJ2-5
v_gene: TRBV19

CDR3aa: CASSLSPREVSPGELFF
j_gene: TRBJ2-2
v_gene: TRBV27

CDR3aa: CASSLRTQTFNEQFF
j_gene: TRBJ2-1
v_gene: TRBV27

CDR3aa: CASSGGQSYRDGYTF
j_gene: TRBJ1-2
v_gene: TRBV27

CDR3aa: CSARDSGGKKEQFF
j_gene: TRBJ2-1
v_gene: TRBV20-1

CDR3aa: CASTLGGAGTDTQYF
j_gene: TRBJ2-3
v_gene: TRBV5-1

CDR3aa: CSEHRGSYGYTF
j_gene: TRBJ1-2
v_gene: TRBV29-1

CDR3aa: CSASAGSADHTEAFF
j_gene: TRBJ1-1
v_gene: TRBV20-1

CDR3aa: CASSAQVPTYNEQFF
j_gene: TRBJ2-1
v_gene: TRBV27

CDR3aa: CASSYSIGGNTEAFF
j_gene: TRBJ1-1
v_gene: TRBV6-5

CDR3aa: CATSDFRGNTGELFF
j_gene: TRBJ2-2
v_gene: TRBV24-1

CDR3aa: CASSQDLRVDTEAFF
j_gene: TRBJ1-1
v_gene: TRBV4-2

CDR3aa: CASSESQSLGTQYF
j_gene: TRBJ2-5
v_gene: TRBV5-1

CDR3aa: CSARSRDGVSAKNIQYF
j_gene: TRBJ2-4
v_gene: TRBV20-1

CDR3aa: CASRWGINTGELFF
j_gene: TRBJ2-2
v_gene: TRBV27

CDR3aa: CATSEGTSGNNEQFF
j_gene: TRBJ2-1
v_gene: TRBV15

CDR3aa: CSVLIGQGAPFF
j_gene: TRBJ2-1
v_gene: TRBV29-1

CDR3aa: CASSQVQGDQPQHF
j_gene: TRBJ1-5
v_gene: TRBV4-2

CDR3aa: CASSLAGGDYYEQYF
j_gene: TRBJ2-7
v_gene: TRBV5-1

CDR3aa: CASSVDGQTYEQYF
j_gene: TRBJ2-7
v_gene: TRBV9

CDR3aa: CASSPRDFHTGELFF
j_gene: TRBJ2-2
v_gene: TRBV7-7

CDR3aa: CASSTPPNYGYTF
j_gene: TRBJ1-2
v_gene: TRBV7-2

CDR3aa: CASSLGQGPEAFF
j_gene: TRBJ1-1
v_gene: TRBV5-1

CDR3aa: CASSVLAGEVNEQFF
j_gene: TRBJ2-1
v_gene: TRBV5-1

CDR3aa: CASSALRTGHMDTQYF
j_gene: TRBJ2-3
v_gene: TRBV2

CDR3aa: CASNPGGELQRGWYTQYF
j_gene: TRBJ2-3
v_gene: TRBV19

CDR3aa: CSARVWGLDTQYF
j_gene: TRBJ2-3
v_gene: TRBV20-1

CDR3aa: CASSQRSTVNEQFF
j_gene: TRBJ2-1
v_gene: TRBV3-1

CDR3aa: CASSEQARGQFF
j_gene: TRBJ2-1
v_gene: TRBV2

CDR3aa: CASSFPGPGNEQFF
j_gene: TRBJ2-1
v_gene: TRBV11-2

CDR3aa: CASSQGPYTQYF
j_gene: TRBJ2-3
v_gene: TRBV7-8

CDR3aa: CSVEDEVRRDTQYF
j_gene: TRBJ2-3
v_gene: TRBV29-1

CDR3aa: CASSFSNFEQFF
j_gene: TRBJ2-1
v_gene: TRBV5-1

CDR3aa: CASSRATGAYNEQFF
j_gene: TRBJ2-1
v_gene: TRBV5-1

CDR3aa: CASSGRTFGEQFF
j_gene: TRBJ2-1
v_gene: TRBV19

CDR3aa: CASSLQGGFGETQYF
j_gene: TRBJ2-5
v_gene: TRBV4-1

CDR3aa: CASSLAQGASTDTQYF
j_gene: TRBJ2-3
v_gene: TRBV11-2

CDR3aa: CASNSGSRELFF
j_gene: TRBJ2-2
v_gene: TRBV10-3

CDR3aa: CASSPRQGAINEQFF
j_gene: TRBJ2-1
v_gene: TRBV4-1

CDR3aa: CASSPSPGRTETQYF
j_gene: TRBJ2-5
v_gene: TRBV7-2

CDR3aa: CASSEEGLGKQFF
j_gene: TRBJ2-1
v_gene: TRBV25-1

CDR3aa: CASSQVLTDYEQYF
j_gene: TRBJ2-7
v_gene: TRBV4-1

CDR3aa: CASSLSTFTARTDTQYF
j_gene: TRBJ2-3
v_gene: TRBV27

CDR3aa: CSVGLAGAMTGELFF
j_gene: TRBJ2-2
v_gene: TRBV29-1

CDR3aa: CSAMGAYNEQFF
j_gene: TRBJ2-1
v_gene: TRBV20-1

CDR3aa: CSTDRDQGEGAFF
j_gene: TRBJ1-1
v_gene: TRBV29-1